These T cell receptor beta chains were read from a single sample in a study of blood T cell repertoires in COVID-19. Profiling relied on immunoSEQ multiplex PCR, and the TCRdb table lists in-frame clones only, not all of them. The sample yields about 98,000 clones, about 85% seen once. What was sequenced was peripheral blood. The source is a woman older than 75 with acute or convalescent COVID-19. CDR3s leave out the opening cysteine and the closing phenylalanine or tryptophan. The order of the fields is J gene, V gene, CDR3 protein.

>TRBJ2-5|TRBV7-9
ASRTIKDQETQY
>TRBJ2-1|TRBV28
ASSPGLAYNEQF
>TRBJ1-5|TRBV6-2/TRBV6-3
ASSYLRTGGGQPQH
>TRBJ1-4|TRBV5-6
ASSLEGGEKLF
>TRBJ1-2|TRBV9
ASSAITGAYGYT
>TRBJ1-1|TRBV6-5
ASSRGQEAF
>TRBJ1-6|TRBV28
ASTHGGMNSPLH
>TRBJ1-4|TRBV2
ASAGGHNEKLF
>TRBJ1-2|TRBV11-3
ASSSGLDGYT
>TRBJ1-3|TRBV5-1
ASSVDSSSGNTIY
>TRBJ1-4|TRBV7-2
ASSNRATNEKLF
>TRBJ2-6|TRBV5-4
ASSQIGTANSGANVLT
>TRBJ1-1|TRBV9
ASSATGDTEAF
>TRBJ1-6|TRBV25-1
ASSGQGLVNSPLH
>TRBJ2-3|TRBV27
ASRQTGGRHSTDTQY
>TRBJ2-2|TRBV5-1
ASSLSQVGNTGELF
>TRBJ1-4|TRBV6-1
ASSESTGLNEKLF
>TRBJ1-4|TRBV19
ASSPRQSGGEKLF
>TRBJ2-5|TRBV20-1
SASPASGNQETQY
>TRBJ1-6|TRBV27
ASLKISGGISPLH
>TRBJ1-5|TRBV18
ASSLPGGGQPQH
>TRBJ2-3|TRBV5-4
ASSTGQARTLDTQY
>TRBJ2-2|TRBV2
ASSAGKGRGELF
>TRBJ1-5|TRBV5-6
ASSFFSGTDNQPQH
>TRBJ2-5|TRBV25-1
ASSAGNIETQY
>TRBJ1-4|TRBV6-5
ASSPRATGEKLF
>TRBJ1-2|TRBV7-2
ASSLAATGGHSGYT
>TRBJ2-1|TRBV6-5
ASSVSGGINEQF
>TRBJ2-2|TRBV5-4
ASSRGQGGSGELF
>TRBJ1-4|TRBV6-7
ASREGQGALRLSEKLF
>TRBJ1-5|TRBV2
ASRKGQGPSQPQH
>TRBJ2-1|TRBV11-2
ASSTGGTSYNEQF
>TRBJ1-5|TRBV6-1
ASSVPMGGARDQPQH
>TRBJ1-2|TRBV4-1
ASSQGDRANYGYT